The T cell receptor (beta chain) under discussion was sequenced for a study of regulatory T cells in long-lasting Graves disease. Regarding the study as a whole: Not thyroid tissue but only peripheral blood was studied. Persistent Graves' cases showed lower TCR diversity than newly diagnosed cases.

Worth noting for this clonotype: No antigen is known for it.

Investigators prepared the TCR beta libraries by applying iRepertoire HTBI primers and Arm-PCR of CDR3 regions. TCRdb redid the calling of the multiplex PCR reads with MiXCR, one entry per CDR3 protein. Found here are roughly 420,000 distinct CDR3 sequences, around 15% of them singletons; the top ten hold about a fifth. Time point: newly diagnosed GD, antithyroid drugs for less than 3 months. From PBMCs, RNA was extracted and then used to make the TCR library. V was clipped by 0 bases and J by 1 base, with 0 bases between them. There are 12 residues in the CDR3. Germline V gives CDR1 SQVTM, CDR2 ANQGSEA.

Sequenced material: peripheral blood mononuclear cells (PBMCs), taken at new diagnosis, from a patient treated with antithyroid drugs. The chain couples TRBV29-1 to TRBJ2-2; D call uncertain. This receptor was taken from a female donor with Graves disease. CDR3: CSVEENTGELFF. CDR3 DNA: TGCAGCGTTGAAGAGAACACCGGGGAGCTGTTTTTT.